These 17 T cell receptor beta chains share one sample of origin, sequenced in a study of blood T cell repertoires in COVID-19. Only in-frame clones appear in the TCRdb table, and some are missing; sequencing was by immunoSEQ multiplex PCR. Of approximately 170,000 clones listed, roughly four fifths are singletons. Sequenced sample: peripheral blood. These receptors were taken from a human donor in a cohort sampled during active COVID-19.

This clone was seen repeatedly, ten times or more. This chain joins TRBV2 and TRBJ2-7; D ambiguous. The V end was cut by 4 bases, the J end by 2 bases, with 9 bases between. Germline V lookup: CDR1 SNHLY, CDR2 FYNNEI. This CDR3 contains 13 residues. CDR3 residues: CASSGGYTYEQYF. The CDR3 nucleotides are TGTGCCAGCAGTGGCGGTTATACCTACGAGCAGTACTTC.

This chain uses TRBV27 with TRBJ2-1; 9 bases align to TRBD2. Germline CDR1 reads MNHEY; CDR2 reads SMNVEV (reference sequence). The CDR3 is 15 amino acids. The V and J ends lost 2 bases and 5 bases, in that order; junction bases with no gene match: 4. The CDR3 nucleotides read TGTGCCAGCAGTTTACGGCTAGCGGGGAACAATGAGCAGTTCTTC. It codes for CASSLRLAGNNEQFF.

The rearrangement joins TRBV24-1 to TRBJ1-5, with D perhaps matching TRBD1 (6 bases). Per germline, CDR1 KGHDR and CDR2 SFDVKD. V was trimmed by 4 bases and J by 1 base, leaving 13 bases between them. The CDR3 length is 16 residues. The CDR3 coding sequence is TGTGCCACCAGTGACCGGGACAAGGGGAGCAATCAGCCCCAGCATTTT. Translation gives CATSDRDKGSNQPQHF.

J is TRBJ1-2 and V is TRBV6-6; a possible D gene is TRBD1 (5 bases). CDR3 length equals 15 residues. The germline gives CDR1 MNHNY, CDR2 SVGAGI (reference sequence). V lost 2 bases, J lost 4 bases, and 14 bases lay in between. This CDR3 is CASSYPSTDIYGYTF. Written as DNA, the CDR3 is TGTGCCAGCAGTTACCCATCGACAGATATCTATGGCTACACCTTC.

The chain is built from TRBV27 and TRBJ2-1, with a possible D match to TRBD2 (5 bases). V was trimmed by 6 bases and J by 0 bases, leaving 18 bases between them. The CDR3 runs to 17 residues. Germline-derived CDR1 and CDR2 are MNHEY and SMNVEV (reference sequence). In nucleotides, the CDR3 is TGTGCCAGCAGGGGCGGACTTGGCGCCCGCTCCTACAATGAGCAGTTCTTC. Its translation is CASRGGLGARSYNEQFF.

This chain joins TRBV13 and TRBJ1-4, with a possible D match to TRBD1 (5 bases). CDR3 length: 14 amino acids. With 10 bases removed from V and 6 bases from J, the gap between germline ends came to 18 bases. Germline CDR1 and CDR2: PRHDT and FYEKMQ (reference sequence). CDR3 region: CATSGGPLDEKLFF. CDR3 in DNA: TGTGCCACATCCGGGGGTCCCCTTGATGAAAAACTGTTTTTT.

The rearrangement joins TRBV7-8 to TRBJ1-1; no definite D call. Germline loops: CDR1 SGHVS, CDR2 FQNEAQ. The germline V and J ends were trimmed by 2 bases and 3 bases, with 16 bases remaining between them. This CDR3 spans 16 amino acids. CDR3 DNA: TGTGCCAGCAGCTTAAGGATCGGGGAGGTGTACACTGAAGCTTTCTTT. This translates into CASSLRIGEVYTEAFF.

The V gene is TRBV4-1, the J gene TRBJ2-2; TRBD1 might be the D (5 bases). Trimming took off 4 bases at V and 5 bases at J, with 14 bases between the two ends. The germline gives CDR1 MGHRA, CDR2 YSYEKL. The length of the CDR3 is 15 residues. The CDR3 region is CASSPSQGETGELFF. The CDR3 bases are TGCGCCAGCAGCCCCAGTCAGGGTGAAACCGGGGAGCTGTTTTTT.

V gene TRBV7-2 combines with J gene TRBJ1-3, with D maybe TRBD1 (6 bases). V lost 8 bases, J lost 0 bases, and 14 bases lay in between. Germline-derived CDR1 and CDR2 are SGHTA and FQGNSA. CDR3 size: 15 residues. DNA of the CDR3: TGTGCCAGCTCCCAGGACAGCCACTCTGGAAACACCATATATTTT. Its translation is CASSQDSHSGNTIYF.

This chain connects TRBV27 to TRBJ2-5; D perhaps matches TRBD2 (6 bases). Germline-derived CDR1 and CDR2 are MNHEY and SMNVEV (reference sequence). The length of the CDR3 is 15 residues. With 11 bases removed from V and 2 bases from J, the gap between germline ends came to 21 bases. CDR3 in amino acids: CACRGWRANQETQYF. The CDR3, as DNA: TGTGCCTGTAGAGGGTGGAGGGCCAATCAAGAGACCCAGTACTTC.

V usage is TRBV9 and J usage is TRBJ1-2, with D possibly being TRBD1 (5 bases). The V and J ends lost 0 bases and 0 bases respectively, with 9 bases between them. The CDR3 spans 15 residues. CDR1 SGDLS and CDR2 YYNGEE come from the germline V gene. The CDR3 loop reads CASSVAGFTNYGYTF. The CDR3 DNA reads TGTGCCAGCAGCGTAGCAGGGTTCACTAACTATGGCTACACCTTC.

In DNA, the CDR3 is TGTGCCAGTAGTATTGGACAGGTTGGCGAGCAGTACTTC. This translates into CASSIGQVGEQYF. The V call is TRBV19, the J call TRBJ2-7, with 7 bases lining up with TRBD1. The junction had 5 bases not matched to a gene; V was cut back by 3 bases and J by 6 bases. The V gene's germline CDR1 is LNHDA and CDR2 SQIVND (reference sequence). CDR3 length: 13 residues.

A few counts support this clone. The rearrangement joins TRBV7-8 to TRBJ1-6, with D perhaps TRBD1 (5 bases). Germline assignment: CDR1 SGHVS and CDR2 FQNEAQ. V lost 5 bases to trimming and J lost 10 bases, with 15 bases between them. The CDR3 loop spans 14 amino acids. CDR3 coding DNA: TGTGCCAGCAGCCTGGAGAGGGGAGGATCACCCCTCCACTTT. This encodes CASSLERGGSPLHF.

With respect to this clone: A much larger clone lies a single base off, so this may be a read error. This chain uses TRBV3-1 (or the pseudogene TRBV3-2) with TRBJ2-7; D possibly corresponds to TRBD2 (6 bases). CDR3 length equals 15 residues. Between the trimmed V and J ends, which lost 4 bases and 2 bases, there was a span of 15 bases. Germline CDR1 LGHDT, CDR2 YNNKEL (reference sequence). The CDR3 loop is CASSPRRDGAYEQYF. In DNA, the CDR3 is TGTGCCAGCAGCCCGAGGAGGGACGGAGCCTACGAGCAGTACTTC.

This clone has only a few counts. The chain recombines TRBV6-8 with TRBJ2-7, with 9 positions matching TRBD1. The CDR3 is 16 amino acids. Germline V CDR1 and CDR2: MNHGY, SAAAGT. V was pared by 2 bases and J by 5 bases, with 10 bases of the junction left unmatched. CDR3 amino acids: CASSYPPPRTGDEQYF. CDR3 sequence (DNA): TGTGCCAGCAGTTACCCTCCCCCCCGGACAGGGGACGAGCAGTACTTC.

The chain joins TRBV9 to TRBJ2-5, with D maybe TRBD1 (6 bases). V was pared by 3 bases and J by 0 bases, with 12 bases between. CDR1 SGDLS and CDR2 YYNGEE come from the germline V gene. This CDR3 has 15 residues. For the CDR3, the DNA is TGTGCCAGCAGCGGGGGGACACTGTACCAAGAGACCCAGTACTTC. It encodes CASSGGTLYQETQYF.

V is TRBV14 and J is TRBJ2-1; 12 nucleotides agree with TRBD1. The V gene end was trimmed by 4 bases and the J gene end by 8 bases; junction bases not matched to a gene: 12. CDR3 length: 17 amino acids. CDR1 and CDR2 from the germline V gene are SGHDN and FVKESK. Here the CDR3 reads CASSPSRDRGLGYEQFF. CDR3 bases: TGTGCCAGCAGCCCATCCCGGGACAGGGGGCTGGGGTATGAGCAGTTCTTC.